This T cell receptor (beta chain) comes out of a study of blood T cells in healthy people across ages. General study points: Naive CD4+ cell counts and diversity both ran higher in long-lived than in aged donors.

A second PCR of roughly 7 to 11 cycles used a sample-barcoded 5' primer and a J-beta primer mix. A template-switch adaptor with 12 random nucleotides tagged each cDNA molecule. TCRdb recomputed calls from the 5' RACE reads with MiXCR, one row per CDR3 protein. Here the sample spans approximately 1,100,000 distinct CDR3 sequences, around 45% being singletons. Looked up from germline, CDR1 is LNHNV and CDR2 is YYDKDF (reference sequence). Trimming took 2 bases from V and 11 from J; bases not matched to a gene: 12. The CDR3 consists of 15 residues. To note about this clonotype: Antigen specificity is unknown.

The sequence was collected from a woman in her fifties or sixties in good health. The chain combines TRBV15 with TRBJ2-5, with 9 nucleotides matching TRBD1. Sequencing used blood. The CDR3 DNA reads TGTGCCACCAGCAGATTTGGACAGGGGATCGACGGGCAGTACTTC. Translation: CATSRFGQGIDGQYF.